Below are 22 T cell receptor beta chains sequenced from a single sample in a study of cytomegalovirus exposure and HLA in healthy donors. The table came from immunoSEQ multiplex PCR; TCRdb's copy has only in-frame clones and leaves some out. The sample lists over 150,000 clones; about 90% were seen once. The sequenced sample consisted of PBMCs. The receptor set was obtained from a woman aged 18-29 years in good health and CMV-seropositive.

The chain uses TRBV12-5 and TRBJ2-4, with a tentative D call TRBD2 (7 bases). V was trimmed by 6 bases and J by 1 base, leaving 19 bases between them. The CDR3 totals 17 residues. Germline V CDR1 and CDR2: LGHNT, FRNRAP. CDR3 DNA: TGTGCTAGTGGCCGAACTAGCGAAGGGGGGGCCAAAAACATTCAGTACTTC. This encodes CASGRTSEGGAKNIQYF.

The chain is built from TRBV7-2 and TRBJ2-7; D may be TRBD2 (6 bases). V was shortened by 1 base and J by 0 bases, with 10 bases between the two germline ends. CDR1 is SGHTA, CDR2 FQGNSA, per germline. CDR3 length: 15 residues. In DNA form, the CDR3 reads TGTGCCAGCAGCTTAGGCGGGATTAGCTCCTACGAGCAGTACTTC. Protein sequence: CASSLGGISSYEQYF.

DNA of the CDR3: TGTGCCAGCAGCTTAGGTCGGGTTAACACAGATACGCAGTATTTT. It encodes CASSLGRVNTDTQYF. The chain has TRBV7-3 and TRBJ2-3, with D hard to call. The germline CDR1 and CDR2 sequences are SGHTA and FQGTGA. This CDR3 is built from 15 residues. Between the trimmed V and J ends, which lost 2 bases and 2 bases, there was a span of 11 bases.

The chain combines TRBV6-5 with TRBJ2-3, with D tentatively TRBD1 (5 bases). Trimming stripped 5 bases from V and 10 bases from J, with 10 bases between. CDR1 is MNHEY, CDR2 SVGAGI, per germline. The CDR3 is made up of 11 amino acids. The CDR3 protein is CASSPTVAQYF. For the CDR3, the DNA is TGTGCCAGCAGTCCGACAGTGGCGCAGTATTTT.

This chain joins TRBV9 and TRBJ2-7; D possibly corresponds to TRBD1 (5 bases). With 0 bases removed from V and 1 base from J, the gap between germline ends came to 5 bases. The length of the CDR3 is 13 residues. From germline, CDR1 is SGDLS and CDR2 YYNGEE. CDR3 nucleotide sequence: TGTGCCAGCAGCGTAGGACAGTCCTACGAGCAGTACTTC. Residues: CASSVGQSYEQYF.

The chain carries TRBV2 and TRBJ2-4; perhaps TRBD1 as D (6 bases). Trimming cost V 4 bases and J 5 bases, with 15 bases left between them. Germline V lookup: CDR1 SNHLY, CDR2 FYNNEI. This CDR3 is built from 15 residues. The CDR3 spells CASSGTFEGENIQYF. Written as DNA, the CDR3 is TGTGCCAGCAGTGGGACATTTGAGGGGGAAAACATTCAGTACTTC. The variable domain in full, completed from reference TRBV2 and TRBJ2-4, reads EPEVTQTPSHQVTQMGQEVILRCVPISNHLYFYWYRQILGQKVEFLVSFYNNEISEKSEIFDDQFSVERPDGSNFTLKIRSTKLEDSAMYFCASSGTFEGENIQYFGAGTRLSVL.

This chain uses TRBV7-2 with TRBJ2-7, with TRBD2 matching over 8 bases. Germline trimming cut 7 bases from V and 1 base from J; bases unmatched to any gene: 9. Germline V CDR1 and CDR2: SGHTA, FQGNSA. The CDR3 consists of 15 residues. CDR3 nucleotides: TGTGCCAGCACGCGGGGCGGGGGGCGATCCTACGAGCAGTACTTC. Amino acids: CASTRGGGRSYEQYF. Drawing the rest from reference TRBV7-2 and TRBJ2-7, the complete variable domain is GAGVSQSPSNKVTEKGKDVELRCDPISGHTALYWYRQSLGQGLEFLIYFQGNSAPDKSGLPSDRFSAERTGGSVSTLTIQRTQQEDSAVYLCASTRGGGRSYEQYFGPGTRLTVT.

Here the CDR3 reads CASQYSDKTSTGANVLTF. The DNA for the CDR3 is TGTGCCAGTCAATATTCGGACAAGACCAGTACTGGGGCCAACGTCCTGACTTTC. V usage is TRBV2 and J usage is TRBJ2-6, with a possible D match to TRBD1 (5 bases). This CDR3 contains 18 residues. V lost 9 bases, J lost 2 bases, and 23 bases lay in between. Germline lookup yields CDR1 SNHLY and CDR2 FYNNEI. Full variable domain (rest looked up from reference TRBV2 and TRBJ2-6): EPEVTQTPSHQVTQMGQEVILRCVPISNHLYFYWYRQILGQKVEFLVSFYNNEISEKSEIFDDQFSVERPDGSNFTLKIRSTKLEDSAMYFCASQYSDKTSTGANVLTFGAGSRLTVL.

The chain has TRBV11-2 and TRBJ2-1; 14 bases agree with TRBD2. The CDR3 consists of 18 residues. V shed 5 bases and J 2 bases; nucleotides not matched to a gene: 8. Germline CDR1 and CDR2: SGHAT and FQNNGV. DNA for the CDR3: TGTGCCAGCAGCCCCGGACTAGCGGGGGGCGGGACCTACAATGAGCAGTTCTTC. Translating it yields CASSPGLAGGGTYNEQFF.

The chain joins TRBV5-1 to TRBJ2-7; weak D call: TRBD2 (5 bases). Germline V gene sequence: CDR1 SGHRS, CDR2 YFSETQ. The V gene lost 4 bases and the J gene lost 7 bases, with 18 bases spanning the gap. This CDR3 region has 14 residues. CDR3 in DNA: TGCGCCAGCAGCCCCCGGACTGGTTCTAGGGAGCAGTACTTC. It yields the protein CASSPRTGSREQYF.

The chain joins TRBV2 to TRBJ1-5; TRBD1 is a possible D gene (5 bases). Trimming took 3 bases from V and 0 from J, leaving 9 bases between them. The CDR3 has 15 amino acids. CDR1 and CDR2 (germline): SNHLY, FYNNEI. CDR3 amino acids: CASSDGGFSNQPQHF. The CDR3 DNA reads TGTGCCAGCAGTGACGGGGGATTTAGCAATCAGCCCCAGCATTTT.

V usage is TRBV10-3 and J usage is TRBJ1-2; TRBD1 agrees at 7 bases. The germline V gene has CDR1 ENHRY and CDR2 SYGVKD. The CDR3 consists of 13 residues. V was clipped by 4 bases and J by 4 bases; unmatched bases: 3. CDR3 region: CAISAQGGYGYTF. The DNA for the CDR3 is TGTGCCATCAGTGCCCAGGGGGGCTATGGCTACACCTTC.

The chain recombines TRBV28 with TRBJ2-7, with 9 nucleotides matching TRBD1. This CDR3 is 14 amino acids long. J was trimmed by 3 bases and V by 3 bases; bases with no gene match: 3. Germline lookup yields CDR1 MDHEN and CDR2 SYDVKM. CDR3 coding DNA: TGTGCCAGCAGTTTGACAGGGGGTGACTACGAGCAGTACTTC. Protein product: CASSLTGGDYEQYF.

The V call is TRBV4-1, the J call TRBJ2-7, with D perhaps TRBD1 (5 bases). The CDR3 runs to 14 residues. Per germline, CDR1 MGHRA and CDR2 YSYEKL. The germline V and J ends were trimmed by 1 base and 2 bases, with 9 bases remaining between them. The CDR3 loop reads CASSQGTLPYEQYF. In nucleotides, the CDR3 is TGCGCCAGCAGCCAAGGGACACTCCCCTACGAGCAGTACTTC.

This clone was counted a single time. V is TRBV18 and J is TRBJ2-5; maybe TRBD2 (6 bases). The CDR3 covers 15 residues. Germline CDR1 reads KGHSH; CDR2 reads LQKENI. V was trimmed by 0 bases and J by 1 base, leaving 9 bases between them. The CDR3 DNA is TGTGCCAGCTCACCACCTTTAGCGGCCCAAGAGACCCAGTACTTC. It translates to CASSPPLAAQETQYF.

This CDR3 reads CASSLVGQGFNEQFF. The DNA for the CDR3 is TGTGCCAGCAGCCTAGTAGGACAGGGTTTCAATGAGCAGTTCTTC. The chain combines TRBV7-6 with TRBJ2-1; TRBD1 aligns across 8 bases. The CDR3 spans 15 residues. Germline CDR1 is SGHVS and CDR2 is FNYEAQ. The V segment lost 5 bases and the J segment 6 bases; nucleotides outside the gene matches: 9.

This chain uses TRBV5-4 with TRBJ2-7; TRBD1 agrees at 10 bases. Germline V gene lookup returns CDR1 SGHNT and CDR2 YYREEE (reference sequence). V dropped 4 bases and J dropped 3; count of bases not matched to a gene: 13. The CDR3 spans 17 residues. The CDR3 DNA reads TGTGCCAGCAGCCCGAGGAAGGACAGGGGGTCCCTCTACGAGCAGTACTTC. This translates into CASSPRKDRGSLYEQYF.

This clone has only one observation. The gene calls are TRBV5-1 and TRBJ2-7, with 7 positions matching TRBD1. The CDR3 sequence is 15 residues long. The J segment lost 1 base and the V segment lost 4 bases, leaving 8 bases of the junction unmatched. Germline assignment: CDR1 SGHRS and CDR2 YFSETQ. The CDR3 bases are TGCGCCAGCAGCACCCCGGGACAGCATTCCTACGAGCAGTACTTC. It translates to CASSTPGQHSYEQYF.

The CDR3 loop reads CASSSRTGGNEQFF. In nucleotides, the CDR3 is TGTGCCAGCAGCTCCCGGACAGGGGGCAATGAGCAGTTCTTC. The J gene is TRBJ2-1, the V gene TRBV7-2; 10 positions match TRBD1. The CDR3 is made up of 14 amino acids. CDR1 and CDR2 from the germline V gene are SGHTA and FQGNSA. The junction had 3 bases not matched to a gene; V was cut back by 4 bases and J by 6 bases.

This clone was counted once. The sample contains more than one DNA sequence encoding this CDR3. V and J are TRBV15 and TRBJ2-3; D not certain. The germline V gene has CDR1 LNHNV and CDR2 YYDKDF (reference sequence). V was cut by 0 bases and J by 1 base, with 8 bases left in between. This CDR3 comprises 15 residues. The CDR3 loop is CATSREGGRTDTQYF. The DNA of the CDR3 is TGTGCCACCAGCAGAGAAGGCGGTCGCACAGATACGCAGTATTTT.

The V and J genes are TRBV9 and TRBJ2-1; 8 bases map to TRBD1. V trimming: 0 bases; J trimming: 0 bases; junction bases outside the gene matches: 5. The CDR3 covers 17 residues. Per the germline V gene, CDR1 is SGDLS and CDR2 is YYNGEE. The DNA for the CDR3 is TGTGCCAGCAGCGTAGAAGCCGGGACAGGCTCCTACAATGAGCAGTTCTTC. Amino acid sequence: CASSVEAGTGSYNEQFF.

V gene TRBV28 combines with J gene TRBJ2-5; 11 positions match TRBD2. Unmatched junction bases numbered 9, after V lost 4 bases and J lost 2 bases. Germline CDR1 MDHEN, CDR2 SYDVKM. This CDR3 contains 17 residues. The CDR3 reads CASSSLRLAGGQETQYF. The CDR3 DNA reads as TGTGCCAGCAGTTCCTTACGGCTAGCGGGAGGACAAGAGACCCAGTACTTC.